This T cell receptor beta chain was observed in a study of blood T cells in healthy people across ages. PCR was performed a second time for roughly 7 to 11 cycles using a sample-barcoded 5' primer and a J-beta primer mix. From the 5' RACE reads, TCRdb called clonotypes with MiXCR, one entry per CDR3 protein. The sample yields hundreds of thousands of distinct CDR3 sequences, 58% seen once. Germline values: CDR1 LGHNA, CDR2 YNFKEQ. The CDR3 is 17 residues long. V shed 0 bases and J 5 bases; nucleotides not matched to a gene: 9. Isolation yielded PBMCs, at least 6 million per sample, in every case. The sample comprised blood. The chain recombines TRBV4-2 with TRBJ1-4, with TRBD1 matching 7 bases. This receptor was taken from a man aged 25 to 40 in good health. Written as DNA, the CDR3 is TGTGCCAGCAGCCAAGACCCGGCCGGGACAGTGAATGAAAAACTGTTTTTT. It is translated as CASSQDPAGTVNEKLFF.